Listed below are T cell receptor beta chains from one sample, sequenced in a study of regulatory T cells in long-lasting Graves disease. TCRdb re-called the multiplex PCR reads with MiXCR, one entry per CDR3 protein. Of about 440,000 distinct CDR3 sequences listed, about 16% are singletons. Another study also made use of these data, one on T cells in Graves' hyperthyroidism and ophthalmopathy.

Sample: peripheral blood mononuclear cells (PBMCs), taken at new diagnosis, from a patient treated with antithyroid drugs. The receptor source for this set is a woman aged 25 to 39 with Graves disease. Each CDR3 is given with its conserved first and last residue. D genes are given only for firm matches. A clone size is listed for some rows: how often the clone was seen (once, few, many), or a class if it is expanded.

j_gene: TRBJ2-5
d_gene: TRBD1
abundance: .
v_gene: TRBV3-1
CDR3nt: TGTGCCAGCAGCCAAGTTTTAAGGGGGCGGGAGACCCAGTACTTC
CDR3aa: CASSQVLRGRETQYF

j_gene: TRBJ1-1
d_gene: .
abundance: .
v_gene: TRBV20-1
CDR3nt: TGCAGTGCTAGAGCGGGAAGGAACACTGAAGCTTTCTTT
CDR3aa: CSARAGRNTEAFF

j_gene: TRBJ1-1
d_gene: .
abundance: many
v_gene: TRBV6-5
CDR3nt: TGTGCCAGCAGTTACAGGGGAGGGTCAGGGTCCACTGAAGCTTTCTTT
CDR3aa: CASSYRGGSGSTEAFF

j_gene: TRBJ2-7
d_gene: .
abundance: few
v_gene: TRBV28
CDR3nt: TGTGCCAGCAGTTCCAGGGGTAGCGAGCAGTACTTC
CDR3aa: CASSSRGSEQYF

j_gene: TRBJ2-1
d_gene: .
abundance: .
v_gene: TRBV5-1
CDR3nt: TGCGCCAGCAGCTTGCCGGTTTTGGATGAGCAGTTCTTC
CDR3aa: CASSLPVLDEQFF

j_gene: TRBJ2-7
d_gene: .
abundance: many
v_gene: TRBV6-1
CDR3nt: TGTGCCAGCAGCCAAGGTTCACTAGCTATCGAGAGGCAGTACTTC
CDR3aa: CASSQGSLAIERQYF

j_gene: TRBJ1-3
d_gene: .
abundance: many
v_gene: TRBV28
CDR3nt: TGTGCCAGCAGTGGTCTCTCTGGAAACACCATATATTTT
CDR3aa: CASSGLSGNTIYF

j_gene: TRBJ2-1
d_gene: .
abundance: many
v_gene: TRBV14
CDR3nt: TGTGCCAGCAGCCAAGGGACTCCGAGCTCCTACAATGAGCAGTTCTTC
CDR3aa: CASSQGTPSSYNEQFF

j_gene: TRBJ2-3
d_gene: .
abundance: few
v_gene: TRBV6-2/TRBV6-3
CDR3nt: TGTGCCAGCAGGGGGACCGGGGGGCAAGATACGCAGTATTTT
CDR3aa: CASRGTGGQDTQYF

j_gene: TRBJ2-5
d_gene: .
abundance: many
v_gene: TRBV7-9
CDR3nt: TGTGCCAGCAGCTTAGTTAGTCTGGTATCTTCCCAAGAGACCCAGTACTTC
CDR3aa: CASSLVSLVSSQETQYF

j_gene: TRBJ2-1
d_gene: TRBD2
abundance: few
v_gene: TRBV9
CDR3nt: TGTGCCAGCAGACCCCCTAGCGGGCATAATGAGCAGTTCTTC
CDR3aa: CASRPPSGHNEQFF

j_gene: TRBJ2-1
d_gene: TRBD2
abundance: .
v_gene: TRBV9
CDR3nt: TGTGCCAGCAGCCCTCTTTCCGCCCCTAGCGGGAATGAGCAGTTCTTC
CDR3aa: CASSPLSAPSGNEQFF